This T cell receptor beta chain was captured in a study of cytomegalovirus exposure and HLA in healthy donors. Study as a whole: Researchers found that approximately 85% of over 350 genotyped donors fell within the Caucasian-associated ancestry cluster.

60 Vbeta and 13 Jbeta primers were used in PCR. TCRdb keeps only in-frame clones here, not all; method: immunoSEQ multiplex PCR. The sample has about 110,000 clones, over 65% seen once; the top ten hold 5.2%. Study-wide results and caveats: As a later analysis revealed, most CMV-associated TCR beta chains appeared HLA-restricted. Presence/absence analyses supposed approximately even sequencing depth among donors. An Asian-associated ancestry cluster reportedly showed fewer N-insertions than the approximately 700-donor mean in a later analysis.

V shed 2 bases and J shed 1 base, with 12 bases lying between them. CDR1 is MNHEY and CDR2 is SVGAGI in the germline V gene. The CDR3 is 15 amino acids. A word on this clone: Its antigen is currently unknown.

The rearrangement links TRBV6-5 to TRBJ2-7, with TRBD1 as a possible D gene (6 bases). The clonotype originates from a female donor in good health and CMV-seropositive. The sequenced material came from PBMCs. This CDR3 is CASSYRARGSYEQYF. The CDR3 DNA is TGTGCCAGCAGTTACAGGGCCAGGGGTTCCTACGAGCAGTACTTC.